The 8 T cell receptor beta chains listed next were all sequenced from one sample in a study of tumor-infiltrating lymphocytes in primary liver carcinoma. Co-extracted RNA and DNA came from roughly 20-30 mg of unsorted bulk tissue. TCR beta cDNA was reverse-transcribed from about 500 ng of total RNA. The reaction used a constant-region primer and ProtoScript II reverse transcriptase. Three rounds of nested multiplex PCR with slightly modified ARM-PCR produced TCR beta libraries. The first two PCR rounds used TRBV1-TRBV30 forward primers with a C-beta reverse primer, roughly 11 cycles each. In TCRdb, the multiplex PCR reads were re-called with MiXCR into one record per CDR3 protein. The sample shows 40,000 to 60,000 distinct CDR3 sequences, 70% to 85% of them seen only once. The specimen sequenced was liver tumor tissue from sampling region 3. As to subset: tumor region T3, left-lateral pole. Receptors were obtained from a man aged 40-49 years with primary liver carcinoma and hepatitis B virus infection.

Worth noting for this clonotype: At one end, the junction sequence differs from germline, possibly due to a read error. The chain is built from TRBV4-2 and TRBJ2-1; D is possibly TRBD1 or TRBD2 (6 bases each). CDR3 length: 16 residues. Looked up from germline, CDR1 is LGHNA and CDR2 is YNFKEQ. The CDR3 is CVSSQVGPGAYNGQFF. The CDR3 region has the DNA TGTGTCAGCAGCCAAGTGGGCCCGGGGGCCTACAATGGGCAGTTCTTC.

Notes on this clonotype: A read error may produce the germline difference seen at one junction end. CDR3: CTSSLDIGLAMDEQFF. CDR3 nucleotides: TGTACCAGCAGCTTGGATATCGGACTAGCCATGGATGAGCAATTCTTC. The rearrangement links TRBV11-2 to TRBJ2-1; 8 bases map to TRBD2. Germline lookup yields CDR1 SGHAT and CDR2 FQNNGV. The CDR3 length is 16 residues.

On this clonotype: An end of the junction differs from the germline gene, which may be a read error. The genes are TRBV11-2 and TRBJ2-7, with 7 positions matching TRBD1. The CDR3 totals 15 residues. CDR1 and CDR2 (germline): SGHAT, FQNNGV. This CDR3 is CPSSSTGDRRYEQHF. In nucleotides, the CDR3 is TGTCCCAGCAGCTCTACAGGGGACCGGAGGTACGAGCAGCACTTC.

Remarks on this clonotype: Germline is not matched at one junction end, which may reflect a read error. The CDR3 spells CDSSWGQGASGYTF. The CDR3 nucleotides read TGTGACAGCAGCTGGGGACAGGGGGCCAGTGGCTACACCTTC. The chain joins TRBV12-3 or TRBV12-4 to TRBJ1-2, with 12 bases fitting TRBD1. The CDR3 has 14 residues.

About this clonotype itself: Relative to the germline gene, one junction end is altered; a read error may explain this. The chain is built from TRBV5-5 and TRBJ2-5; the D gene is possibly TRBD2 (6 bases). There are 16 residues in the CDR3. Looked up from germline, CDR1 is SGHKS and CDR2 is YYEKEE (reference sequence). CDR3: CASTTAVLTGGQTRYF. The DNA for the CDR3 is TGTGCCAGCACCACAGCTGTGCTTACAGGAGGGCAGACCCGGTACTTC.

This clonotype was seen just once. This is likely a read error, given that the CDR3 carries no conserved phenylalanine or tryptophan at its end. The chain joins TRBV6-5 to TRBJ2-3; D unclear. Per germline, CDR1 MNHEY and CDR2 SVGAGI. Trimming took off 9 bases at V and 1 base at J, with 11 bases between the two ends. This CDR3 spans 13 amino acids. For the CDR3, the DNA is TGTGCCAGTACTTCACATGGCACAGATACGCAGTATTCT. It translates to CASTSHGTDTQYS.

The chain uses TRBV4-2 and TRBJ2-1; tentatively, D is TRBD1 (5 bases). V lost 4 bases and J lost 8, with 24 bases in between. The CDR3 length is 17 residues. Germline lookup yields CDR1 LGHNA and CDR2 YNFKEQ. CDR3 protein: CASSPRVDSTGFYEQFF. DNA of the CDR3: TGTGCCAGCAGCCCTCGTGTTGACAGCACAGGCTTCTATGAGCAGTTCTTC.

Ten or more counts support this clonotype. CDR3 nucleotides: TGTGCCAGCAGCTTGGTGATAGAGACCCAGTACTTC. This codes for CASSLVIETQYF. The chain uses TRBV5-8 and TRBJ2-5; D unresolved. V was pared by 0 bases and J by 4 bases, with 4 bases between. Germline V gene lookup returns CDR1 SGHTS and CDR2 YDEGEE. The CDR3 is 12 amino acids.